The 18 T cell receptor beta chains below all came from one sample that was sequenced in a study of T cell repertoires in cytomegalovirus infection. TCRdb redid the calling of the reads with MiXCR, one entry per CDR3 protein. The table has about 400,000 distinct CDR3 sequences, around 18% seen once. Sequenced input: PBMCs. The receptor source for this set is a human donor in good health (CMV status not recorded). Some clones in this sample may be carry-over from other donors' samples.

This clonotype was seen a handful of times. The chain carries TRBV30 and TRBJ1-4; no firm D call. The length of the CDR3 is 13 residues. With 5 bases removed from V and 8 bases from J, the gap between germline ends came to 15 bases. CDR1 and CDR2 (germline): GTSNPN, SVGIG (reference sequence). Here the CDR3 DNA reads TGTGCCTGGTGTGCTAAGGCAGGCGAAAAACTGTTTTTT. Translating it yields CAWCAKAGEKLFF.

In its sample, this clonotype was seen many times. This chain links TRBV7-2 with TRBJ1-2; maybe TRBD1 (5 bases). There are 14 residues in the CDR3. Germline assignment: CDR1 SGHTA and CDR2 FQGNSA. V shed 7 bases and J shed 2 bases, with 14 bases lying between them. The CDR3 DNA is TGTGCCAGCACGGTACCGACAGTCAACTATGGCTACACCTTC. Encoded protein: CASTVPTVNYGYTF.

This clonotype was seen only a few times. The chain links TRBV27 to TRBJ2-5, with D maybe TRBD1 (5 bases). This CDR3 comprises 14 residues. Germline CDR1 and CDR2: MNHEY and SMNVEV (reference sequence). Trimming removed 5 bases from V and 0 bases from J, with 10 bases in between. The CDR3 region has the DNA TGTGCCAGCAGTCCGATGGGGCACCAAGAGACCCAGTACTTC. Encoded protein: CASSPMGHQETQYF.

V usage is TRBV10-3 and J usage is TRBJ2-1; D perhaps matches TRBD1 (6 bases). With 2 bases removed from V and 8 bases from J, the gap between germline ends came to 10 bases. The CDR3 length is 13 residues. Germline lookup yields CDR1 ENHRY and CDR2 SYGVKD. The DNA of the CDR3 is TGTGCCATCAGTGAGCCTAACAGGGATGAGCAGTTCTTC. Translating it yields CAISEPNRDEQFF.

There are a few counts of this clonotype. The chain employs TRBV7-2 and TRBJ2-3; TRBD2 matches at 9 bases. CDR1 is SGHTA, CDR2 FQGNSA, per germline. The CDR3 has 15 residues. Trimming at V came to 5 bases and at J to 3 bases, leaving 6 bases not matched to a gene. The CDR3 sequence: CASSPDSGGTDTQYF. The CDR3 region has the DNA TGTGCCAGCAGCCCGGATAGCGGGGGAACAGATACGCAGTATTTT.

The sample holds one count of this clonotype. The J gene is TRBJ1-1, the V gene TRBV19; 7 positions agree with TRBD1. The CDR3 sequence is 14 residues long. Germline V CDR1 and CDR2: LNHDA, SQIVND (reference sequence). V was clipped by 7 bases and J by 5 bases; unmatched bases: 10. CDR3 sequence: CASTDPGGQTEAFF. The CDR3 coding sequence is TGTGCCAGTACCGATCCAGGGGGTCAAACTGAAGCTTTCTTT. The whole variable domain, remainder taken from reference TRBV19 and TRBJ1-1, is DGGITQSPKYLFRKEGQNVTLSCEQNLNHDAMYWYRQDPGQGLRLIYYSQIVNDFQKGDIAEGYSVSREKKESFPLTVTSAQKNPTAFYLCASTDPGGQTEAFFGQGTRLTVV.

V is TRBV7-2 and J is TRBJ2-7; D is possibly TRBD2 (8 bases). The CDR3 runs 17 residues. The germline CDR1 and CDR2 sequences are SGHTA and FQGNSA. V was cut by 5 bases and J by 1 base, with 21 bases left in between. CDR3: CASSEGAHSGISYEQYF. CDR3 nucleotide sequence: TGTGCCAGCAGCGAGGGGGCACATAGCGGGATTTCCTACGAGCAGTACTTC.

DNA of the CDR3: TGTGCCAGCAGCTTCTTTGGCGGGACTGATATGTTCTTC. Its protein is CASSFFGGTDMFF. J is TRBJ2-1 and V is TRBV7-9; weak D call: TRBD2 (6 bases). CDR1 is SEHNR, CDR2 FQNEAQ, per germline (reference sequence). V was clipped by 3 bases and J by 15 bases, with 18 bases between them. This CDR3 has 13 residues.

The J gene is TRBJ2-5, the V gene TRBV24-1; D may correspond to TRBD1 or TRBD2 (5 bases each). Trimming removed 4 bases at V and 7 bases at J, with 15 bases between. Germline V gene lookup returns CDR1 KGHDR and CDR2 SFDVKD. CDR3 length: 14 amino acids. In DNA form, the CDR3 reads TGTGCCACCAGTGACGGGATCCCAACAGGGACCCAGTACTTC. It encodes CATSDGIPTGTQYF.

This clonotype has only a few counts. The CDR3 DNA sequence: TGTGCCAGCAGCCGACAGTATAATTCACCCCTCCACTTT. It translates to CASSRQYNSPLHF. The chain recombines TRBV12-3 or TRBV12-4 with TRBJ1-6; maybe TRBD1 (5 bases). This CDR3 comprises 13 residues. V dropped 6 bases and J dropped 4 bases, with 7 bases sitting between them.

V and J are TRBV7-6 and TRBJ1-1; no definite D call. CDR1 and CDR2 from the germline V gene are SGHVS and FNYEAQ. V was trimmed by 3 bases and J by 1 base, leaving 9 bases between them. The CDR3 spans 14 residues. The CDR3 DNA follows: TGTGCCAGCAGCTTGGTCCAGGAGAACACTGAAGCTTTCTTT. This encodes CASSLVQENTEAFF. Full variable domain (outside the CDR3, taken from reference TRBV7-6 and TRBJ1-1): GAGVSQSPRYKVTKRGQDVALRCDPISGHVSLYWYRQALGQGPEFLTYFNYEAQQDKSGLPNDRFSAERPEGSISTLTIQRTEQRDSAMYRCASSLVQENTEAFFGQGTRLTVV.

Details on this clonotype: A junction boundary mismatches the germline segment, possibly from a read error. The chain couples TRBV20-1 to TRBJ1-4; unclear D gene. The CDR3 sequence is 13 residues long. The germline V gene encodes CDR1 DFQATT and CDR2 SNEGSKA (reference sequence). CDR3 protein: CSAPSPTNGKLFF. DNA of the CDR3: TGCAGTGCCCCTAGTCCCACTAATGGAAAACTGTTTTTT.

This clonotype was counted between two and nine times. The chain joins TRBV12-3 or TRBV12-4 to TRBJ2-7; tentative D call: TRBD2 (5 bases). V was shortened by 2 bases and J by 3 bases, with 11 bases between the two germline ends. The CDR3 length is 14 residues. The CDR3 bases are TGTGCCAGCAGTTTACCCCAGCGGCACTACGAGCAGTACTTC. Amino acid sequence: CASSLPQRHYEQYF.

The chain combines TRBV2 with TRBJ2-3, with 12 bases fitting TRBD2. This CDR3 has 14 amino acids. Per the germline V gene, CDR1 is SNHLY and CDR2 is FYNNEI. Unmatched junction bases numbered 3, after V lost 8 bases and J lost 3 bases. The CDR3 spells CASLTSGRTDTQYF. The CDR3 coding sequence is TGTGCCAGCCTCACTAGCGGGAGGACAGATACGCAGTATTTT.

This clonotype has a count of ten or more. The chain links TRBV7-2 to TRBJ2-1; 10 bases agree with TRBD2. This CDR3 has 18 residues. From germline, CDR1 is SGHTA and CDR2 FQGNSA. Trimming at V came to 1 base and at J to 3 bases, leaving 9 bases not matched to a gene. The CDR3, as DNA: TGTGCCAGCAGCTTAGGCCCCTCTAGCGGGAGTTTCTACAATGAGCAGTTCTTC. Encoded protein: CASSLGPSSGSFYNEQFF. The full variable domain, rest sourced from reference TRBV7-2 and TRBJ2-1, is GAGVSQSPSNKVTEKGKDVELRCDPISGHTALYWYRQSLGQGLEFLIYFQGNSAPDKSGLPSDRFSAERTGGSVSTLTIQRTQQEDSAVYLCASSLGPSSGSFYNEQFFGPGTRLTVL.

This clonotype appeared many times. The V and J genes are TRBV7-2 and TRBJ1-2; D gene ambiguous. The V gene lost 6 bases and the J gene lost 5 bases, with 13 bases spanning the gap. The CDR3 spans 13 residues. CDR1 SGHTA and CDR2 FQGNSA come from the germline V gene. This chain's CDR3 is CASSADGTYGYTF. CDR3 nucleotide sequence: TGTGCCAGCAGTGCGGACGGCACTTATGGCTACACCTTC.

The CDR3 is CASSSGRESTDTQYF. CDR3 sequence (DNA): TGTGCCAGCAGTTCCGGGCGGGAGAGCACAGATACGCAGTATTTT. The gene calls are TRBV6-6 and TRBJ2-3; 7 positions agree with TRBD2. CDR1 is MNHNY and CDR2 is SVGAGI in the germline V gene (reference sequence). The CDR3 covers 15 residues. V dropped 4 bases and J dropped 0; count of bases not matched to a gene: 4.

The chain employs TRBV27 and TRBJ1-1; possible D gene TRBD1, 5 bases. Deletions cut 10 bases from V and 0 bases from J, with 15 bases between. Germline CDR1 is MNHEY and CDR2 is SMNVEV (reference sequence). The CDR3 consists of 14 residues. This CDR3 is CATTLGTMNTEAFF. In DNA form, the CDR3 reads TGTGCCACCACCCTGGGGACCATGAACACTGAAGCTTTCTTT.